This T cell receptor (beta chain) was captured in a study of CD8 T cells in Susac syndrome. Points from the study as a whole: It was acknowledged in the study that its TCR sequencing and HLA analysis involved a relatively small number of individuals.

The CDR3 runs 16 residues. Trimming left V 0 bases short and J 0 bases short, with 9 bases between. CDR1 is DFQATT and CDR2 is SNEGSKA in the germline V gene (reference sequence). Reverse transcription of about 0.5 to 1 ug RNA was carried out with random hexamers. Across 54 Vbeta and 13 Jbeta, TCR beta CDR3 was amplified with immunoSEQ multiplex PCR. TCRdb analysed the immunoSEQ multiplex PCR reads with MiXCR anew, one entry per CDR3 protein. Here the sample spans around 190,000 distinct CDR3 sequences, about 95% being singletons. On this clonotype: The target antigen is unknown.

TCR beta was sequenced from blood CD8+ and CD4+ T cells. Both CD4+ and CD8+ T cells were negatively isolated, and TEMRA cells underwent FACS enrichment. This clonotype was sampled from a human donor in good health. The sequenced material came from CD4+ T cells from PBMCs. This rearrangement joins TRBV20-1 to TRBJ2-6; D is perhaps TRBD1 (6 bases). This CDR3 is CSARDGDNSGANVLTF. For the CDR3, the DNA is TGCAGTGCTAGAGACGGGGACAACTCTGGGGCCAACGTCCTGACTTTC.